This TCR beta chain was retrieved from a study of human T cells and chemical hapten exposure. Looking at the study overall: Patch tests put 0.01% DPC on the upper back, read at 6 days. Per-sample variation in TCR yield stemmed mainly from small pooled library volume differences.

Study-level findings and limits: Patch test score rose with PT1 expanded TCR count, significant at thresholds 8, 16 and 32, not 4. After DPC sensitization, TCRs above 1 in 1000 frequency showed no change.

Germline-derived CDR1 and CDR2 are KGHDR and SFDVKD. The CDR3 length is 17 residues. After removal of 3 bases from V and 6 bases from J, the junction contained 12 bases not matched to a gene. In TCRdb, the RACE reads were re-called with MiXCR into one record per CDR3 protein. Of a few hundred thousand distinct CDR3 sequences in the sample, approximately 7.5% are singletons; the top ten hold 1.2%. Time point in this sample: pre-sensitization, week 0. The treatment here: therapeutic diphenylcyclopropenone sensitization with weekly scalp DPC. As for this clonotype: Its target is unknown.

This material consisted of whole blood, taken in connection with sensitization to the hapten diphenylcyclopropenone (DPC). This TCR came from a young man with alopecia areata. Some clones in this sample may be carry-over from other donors' samples. The rearrangement links TRBV24-1 to TRBJ1-4, with 7 nucleotides matching TRBD1. CDR3 sequence: CATSDPRDRVPDEKLFF. The CDR3, as DNA: TGTGCCACCAGTGATCCCCGGGACAGAGTCCCAGATGAAAAACTGTTTTTT.